Below are 26 T cell receptor beta chains sequenced from a single sample in a study of blood T cell repertoires in COVID-19. This table comes from immunoSEQ multiplex PCR, and its TCRdb copy is limited to in-frame clones, with some not included. The table lists about 200,000 clones, roughly 89% of them singletons, with roughly 3.2% in the top ten. Sequencing used PBMCs or T cells enriched from blood (not recorded which). These receptors were collected from a woman aged 30 to 39 who had been exposed to COVID-19.

This chain uses TRBV7-3 with TRBJ1-5; TRBD1 matches 7 bases. The CDR3 length is 17 residues. From germline, CDR1 is SGHTA and CDR2 FQGTGA. Trimming cost V 5 bases and J 6 bases; bases outside gene matches: 16. The CDR3 region is CASSVEPGQRSSQPQHF. The CDR3 bases are TGTGCCAGCAGCGTAGAACCGGGACAGAGGTCGAGTCAGCCCCAGCATTTT.

This chain joins TRBV6-5 and TRBJ1-4; 9 nucleotides align to TRBD1. V trimming: 6 bases; J trimming: 6 bases; junction bases outside the gene matches: 5. The CDR3 is made up of 14 amino acids. Germline CDR1 reads MNHEY; CDR2 reads SVGAGI. CDR3 loop: CASRLTGGDEKLFF. DNA for the CDR3: TGTGCCAGCAGGTTGACAGGGGGGGATGAAAAACTGTTTTTT.

The chain recombines TRBV9 with TRBJ2-3; D might be TRBD2 (7 bases). Per germline, CDR1 SGDLS and CDR2 YYNGEE. The CDR3 totals 14 residues. The V end was cut by 4 bases, the J end by 2 bases, with 11 bases between. The CDR3 sequence is CASSPGGHTDTQYF. In DNA form, the CDR3 reads TGTGCCAGCAGCCCGGGGGGACACACAGATACGCAGTATTTT.

This clone was counted once. V is TRBV5-8 and J is TRBJ1-5; D is ambiguous. Germline-derived CDR1 and CDR2 are SGHTS and YDEGEE. CDR3 length equals 11 residues. Deletions cut 2 bases from V and 6 bases from J, with 3 bases between. The CDR3 protein is CASSFGQPQHF. DNA for the CDR3: TGTGCCAGCAGCTTCGGTCAGCCCCAGCATTTT.

J is TRBJ2-5 and V is TRBV7-2, with D perhaps TRBD2 (6 bases). V lost 2 bases and J lost 4, with 11 bases in between. CDR3 length equals 14 residues. Looked up from germline, CDR1 is SGHTA and CDR2 is FQGNSA. For the CDR3, the DNA is TGTGCCAGCAGCTTATGGAGGGTCTCAGAGACCCAGTACTTC. Amino acids: CASSLWRVSETQYF.

This chain joins TRBV5-6 and TRBJ2-1; 11 bases align to TRBD1. The CDR3 contains 14 residues. Germline V gives CDR1 SGHDT, CDR2 YYEEEE. With V trimmed by 4 bases and J by 4 bases, 1 base remained unmatched. CDR3 DNA: TGTGCCAGCAGCCGGGACAGGGGGTACAATGAGCAGTTCTTC. Protein: CASSRDRGYNEQFF.

This chain connects TRBV7-9 to TRBJ2-3, with D perhaps matching TRBD1 (6 bases). CDR3 size: 12 residues. V was trimmed by 11 bases and J by 4 bases, leaving 13 bases between them. Germline CDR1 is SEHNR and CDR2 is FQNEAQ (reference sequence). CDR3 nucleotide sequence: TGTGCCGGGTTAGGGGGTTCAGATACGCAGTATTTT. This gives the protein CAGLGGSDTQYF.

The rearrangement joins TRBV9 to TRBJ1-1; D remains ambiguous. The germline gives CDR1 SGDLS, CDR2 YYNGEE. Trimming removed 0 bases from V and 4 bases from J, with 10 bases in between. This CDR3 contains 14 residues. For the CDR3, the DNA is TGTGCCAGCAGCGTAGTAGCGGAATCCACTGAAGCTTTCTTT. Encoded protein: CASSVVAESTEAFF.

This clone came up a few times. The rearrangement links TRBV30 to TRBJ1-6, with D possibly TRBD1 on 6 matching bases. This CDR3 has 16 residues. V gave up 3 bases and J gave up 1 base, with 13 bases separating them. Germline V gene lookup returns CDR1 GTSNPN and CDR2 SVGIG (reference sequence). The CDR3 bases are TGTGCCTGGAGCGGGACATATGGGTCCTATAATTCACCCCTCCACTTT. The encoded protein is CAWSGTYGSYNSPLHF.

Notes on this clone: Mismatch with germline at one junction end may stem from a read error. The chain employs TRBV4-2 and TRBJ1-4, with D uncertain. The CDR3 totals 12 residues. Germline V lookup: CDR1 LGHNA, CDR2 YNFKEQ. CDR3 bases: TGTGCCAGCAGCCAGAACGTAGAAATACTGTTTTTT. This codes for CASSQNVEILFF.

The J gene is TRBJ1-2, the V gene TRBV18; D is undetermined. The germline V gene encodes CDR1 KGHSH and CDR2 LQKENI. Trimming removed 4 bases from V and 8 bases from J, with 17 bases in between. CDR3 length: 14 residues. In DNA form, the CDR3 reads TGTGCCAGCTCACAAAGTTTCGGGTTGCCGGGCTACACCTTC. It yields the protein CASSQSFGLPGYTF.

The CDR3 sequence: CAWSSWGTGGEKLFF. CDR3 DNA sequence: TGTGCCTGGAGTAGTTGGGGCACAGGGGGGGAAAAACTGTTTTTT. V is TRBV30 and J is TRBJ1-4, with 8 bases that match TRBD1. V shed 2 bases, J shed 8 bases, and the junction held 10 bases outside the gene matches. The CDR3 extends over 15 amino acids. Germline CDR1 reads GTSNPN; CDR2 reads SVGIG (reference sequence). The full variable domain, its missing parts supplied by reference TRBV30 and TRBJ1-4, is SQTIHQWPATLVQPVGSPLSLECTVEGTSNPNLYWYRQAAGRGLQLLFYSVGIGQISSEVPQNLSASRPQDRQFILSSKKLLLSDSGFYLCAWSSWGTGGEKLFFGSGTQLSVL.

J is TRBJ1-5 and V is TRBV27, with TRBD1 matching 7 bases. The germline V gene has CDR1 MNHEY and CDR2 SMNVEV (reference sequence). This CDR3 contains 14 residues. Trimming took 11 bases from V and 3 from J; bases not matched to a gene: 10. CDR3 DNA sequence: TGTGCCGGCCTCGACAGGGCCTTCAATCAGCCCCAGCATTTT. This encodes CAGLDRAFNQPQHF.

The chain joins TRBV19 to TRBJ1-5; no clear D gene. The CDR3 runs to 14 residues. The germline V gene has CDR1 LNHDA and CDR2 SQIVND (reference sequence). V lost 3 bases and J 3 bases, leaving 9 bases between the germline ends. The CDR3: CASSIPGYNQPQHF. The CDR3 DNA sequence: TGTGCCAGTAGTATTCCGGGGTACAATCAGCCCCAGCATTTT.

This rearrangement joins TRBV10-3 to TRBJ2-5; a possible D gene is TRBD2 (6 bases). Deletions cut 4 bases from V and 3 bases from J, with 15 bases between. The CDR3 contains 15 residues. Germline V gene lookup returns CDR1 ENHRY and CDR2 SYGVKD. The DNA of the CDR3 is TGTGCCATCAGTGTGCGGGGACCGCCGGAAGAGACCCAGTACTTC. It is translated as CAISVRGPPEETQYF.

The gene calls are TRBV7-7 and TRBJ2-3, with D possibly being TRBD2 (6 bases). The germline V gene encodes CDR1 SSHAT and CDR2 FNYEAQ (reference sequence). The CDR3 totals 13 residues. CDR3 sequence reads: CATSRSSTDTQYF. The DNA of the CDR3 is TGTGCTACTAGCCGTAGTAGCACAGATACGCAGTATTTT.

This clone was detected only once. The chain employs TRBV4-2 and TRBJ1-5; 11 bases are a match to TRBD1. With V trimmed by 3 bases and J by 6 bases, 1 base remained unmatched. From germline, CDR1 is LGHNA and CDR2 YNFKEQ. The CDR3 is 14 amino acids. CDR3 nucleotides: TGTGCCAGCAGCCAGGGACAGGGGGGTCAGCCCCAGCATTTT. Its translation is CASSQGQGGQPQHF.

V gene TRBV7-6 combines with J gene TRBJ2-3, with D possibly TRBD2 on 5 matching bases. The CDR3 has 15 residues. V shed 1 base and J shed 1 base, with 9 bases lying between them. Germline V gene data show CDR1 as SGHVS and CDR2 as FNYEAQ. The CDR3 protein is CASSLGLAGTDTQYF. The CDR3 nucleotides read TGTGCCAGCAGCTTAGGGCTAGCTGGCACAGATACGCAGTATTTT.

This chain links TRBV3-1 (or the pseudogene TRBV3-2) with TRBJ1-6; D perhaps matches TRBD1 (6 bases). This CDR3 contains 15 residues. Germline assignment: CDR1 LGHDT and CDR2 YNNKEL (reference sequence). The V and J ends lost 0 bases and 7 bases respectively, with 10 bases between them. DNA for the CDR3: TGTGCCAGCAGCCAAGAGGTGACAGGAAATTCACCCCTCCACTTT. Translating it yields CASSQEVTGNSPLHF.

The V gene is TRBV5-8, the J gene TRBJ1-2; D call uncertain. The germline V gene encodes CDR1 SGHTS and CDR2 YDEGEE. Between the trimmed V and J ends, which lost 0 bases and 4 bases, there was a span of 13 bases. The CDR3 has 15 residues. The CDR3 region is CASSLGGPRPYGYTF. CDR3 DNA: TGTGCCAGCAGCTTGGGTGGGCCCCGACCCTATGGCTACACCTTC. The whole variable domain, filled in from reference TRBV5-8 and TRBJ1-2, reads EAGVTQSPTHLIKTRGQQATLRCSPISGHTSVYWYQQALGLGLQFLLWYDEGEERNRGNFPPRFSGRQFPNYSSELNVNALELEDSALYLCASSLGGPRPYGYTFGSGTRLTVV.

The V call is TRBV3-1 (or the pseudogene TRBV3-2), the J call TRBJ1-6; TRBD1 aligns across 10 bases. Trimming removed 0 bases from V and 6 bases from J; junction bases left unmatched: 20. The CDR3 totals 22 residues. CDR1 and CDR2 (germline): LGHDT, YNNKEL (reference sequence). The CDR3 region is CASSQEISGQGSYNSPNSPLHF. CDR3 DNA sequence: TGTGCCAGCAGCCAAGAAATCTCGGGACAGGGGAGTTATAATTCACCTAATTCACCCCTCCACTTT.

The chain uses TRBV5-6 and TRBJ1-4; D gene uncertain. Germline-derived CDR1 and CDR2 are SGHDT and YYEEEE. CDR3 size: 13 residues. The V end lost 4 bases, the J end lost 0 bases, and 4 bases lay between the germline ends. The CDR3 sequence: CASSLATNEKLFF. The CDR3, as DNA: TGTGCCAGCAGCCTAGCAACTAATGAAAAACTGTTTTTT.

The rearrangement links TRBV7-8 to TRBJ1-6; a weak D match, TRBD1 (6 bases). Trimming took 1 base from V and 7 from J, leaving 14 bases between them. Germline assignment: CDR1 SGHVS and CDR2 FQNEAQ. The CDR3 is 16 amino acids. The CDR3 nucleotides are TGTGCCAGCAGCTTAGTACTTGCAGGGGCGAATTCACCCCTCCACTTT. Translation: CASSLVLAGANSPLHF.

The chain couples TRBV10-1 to TRBJ2-3; 11 nucleotides line up with TRBD2. Germline CDR1 and CDR2: WNHNN and SYGVQD (reference sequence). The CDR3 is 15 residues long. V was clipped by 2 bases and J by 6 bases; unmatched bases: 4. The CDR3 is CASSEVAGGPDTQYF. CDR3 DNA sequence: TGCGCCAGCAGTGAGGTAGCGGGGGGGCCGGATACGCAGTATTTT.

The V gene is TRBV28, the J gene TRBJ1-5; D is undetermined. Germline V gene data show CDR1 as MDHEN and CDR2 as SYDVKM. The CDR3 covers 17 residues. V lost 5 bases and J lost 0, with 17 bases in between. The CDR3 DNA reads TGTGCCAGCAGTGCTCTATATTACTTTTATAGCAATCAGCCCCAGCATTTT. This encodes CASSALYYFYSNQPQHF.

This chain joins TRBV6-5 and TRBJ1-1; D may be TRBD1 (5 bases). There are 16 residues in the CDR3. Trimming removed 2 bases from V and 1 base from J, with 14 bases in between. CDR1 and CDR2 from the germline V gene are MNHEY and SVGAGI. DNA for the CDR3: TGTGCCAGCAGTTACGGTAATGGGGGAGGGAACACTGAAGCTTTCTTT. Its translation is CASSYGNGGGNTEAFF.